This T cell receptor beta chain was captured by sequencing in a study of human T cells and chemical hapten exposure. Each cDNA molecule in the library carried unique molecular identifiers. TCRdb re-called the RACE reads with MiXCR, one entry per CDR3 protein. The table records some 98,000 distinct CDR3 sequences, 11% of them present only once. Time point of the sample: pre-sensitization, week 0. Treatment described: therapeutic diphenylcyclopropenone sensitization with weekly scalp DPC. This CDR3 spans 14 amino acids. With 5 bases removed from V and 3 bases from J, the gap between germline ends came to 13 bases. CDR1 is MNHEY and CDR2 is SMNVEV in the germline V gene (reference sequence). Study-wide points: TCRs above 1 in 1000 frequency did not change with DPC sensitization. Compared to controls, expanded TCRs made significantly more large clusters of similar CDR3s.

This clonotype appeared a few times. Its antigen is not known. This TCR derives from a woman aged 55-75 years with alopecia areata. Some clones in this sample may be carry-over from other donors' samples. The chain couples TRBV27 to TRBJ1-1; D might be TRBD1 (5 bases). The starting material was whole blood, obtained in connection with sensitization to the hapten diphenylcyclopropenone (DPC). CDR3 sequence: CASSGRDGYTEAFF. The CDR3 DNA reads TGTGCCAGCAGTGGGAGGGACGGATACACTGAAGCTTTCTTT.